This T cell receptor beta chain derives from a study of cytomegalovirus exposure and HLA in healthy donors. J lost 2 bases, V lost 3 bases, and 5 bases had no gene match. CDR3 size: 15 residues. In germline, CDR1 is MGHDK, CDR2 SYGVNS. Findings and caveats of the study: Links to common viral pathogens appeared, in a later analysis, for several of the most significant clusters.

Details on this clone: Its specificity is unknown.

At collection, donors were nominally healthy, but unrecorded immune exposures were probable. Primers for the PCR totalled 60 Vbeta and 13 Jbeta. Assay: immunoSEQ multiplex PCR; the TCRdb copy retains only in-frame clones and omits some. The sample comprises about 120,000 clones, approximately 80% of which are singletons, and roughly 11% rests with the top ten. Sequencing was performed on PBMCs. This receptor was identified in a man aged 25-40 years in good health and CMV-seropositive. The chain recombines TRBV25-1 with TRBJ2-7; 9 nucleotides match TRBD2. Here the CDR3 reads CASSEALAGTYEQYF. CDR3 DNA: TGTGCCAGCAGTGAGGCTCTAGCGGGAACCTACGAGCAGTACTTC.